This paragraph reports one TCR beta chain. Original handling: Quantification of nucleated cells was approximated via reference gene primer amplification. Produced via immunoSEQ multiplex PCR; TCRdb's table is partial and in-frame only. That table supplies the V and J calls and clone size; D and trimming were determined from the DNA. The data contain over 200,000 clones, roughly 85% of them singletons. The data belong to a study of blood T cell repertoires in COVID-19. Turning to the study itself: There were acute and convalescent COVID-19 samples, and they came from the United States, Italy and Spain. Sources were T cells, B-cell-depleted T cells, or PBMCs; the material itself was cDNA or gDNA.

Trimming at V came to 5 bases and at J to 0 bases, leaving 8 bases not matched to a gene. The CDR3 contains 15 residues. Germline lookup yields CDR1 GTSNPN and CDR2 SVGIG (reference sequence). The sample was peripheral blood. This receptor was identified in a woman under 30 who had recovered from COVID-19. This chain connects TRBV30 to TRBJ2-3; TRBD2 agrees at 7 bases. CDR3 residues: CAWVSGMSSTDTQYF. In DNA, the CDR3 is TGTGCCTGGGTAAGCGGGATGTCGAGCACAGATACGCAGTATTTT.